This T cell receptor beta chain was identified during a study of vaccination and CD4 T cells after COVID-19. Study context: Cells were stimulated with overlapping spike peptides from SARS-CoV-2, HCoV-NL63, HCoV-OC43 and HCoV-229E. Cultures designated as controls were supplied with a CEFX pool, an HIV-1 Nef pool, or no peptide.

The V gene's germline CDR1 is DFQATT and CDR2 SNEGSKA (reference sequence). V lost 4 bases to trimming and J lost 5 bases, with 20 bases between them. The CDR3 contains 15 residues. Sequenced with the Oncomine TCR Beta short-read assay was DNA taken from cultured CD4+ T cells. TCRdb processed the PCR reads anew with MiXCR; each CDR3 protein has one entry. The sample records about 15,000 distinct CDR3 sequences, over 45% being singletons. Treatment given: approximately nine-day PBMC culture with coronavirus spike peptide pools or control peptides (ViraFEST assay). General study results and limits: Median SARS-CoV-2-reactive clonotype numbers went from approximately 23 to 38; this increase was not significant. Convalescent patients saw a median around 83% of their reactive clones show up only after vaccination.

This clonotype has more than one count but fewer than ten. Its antigen is currently unknown. The sequenced sample was cultured CD4+ T cells from blood, obtained after SARS-CoV-2 vaccination. The sequence derives from a human donor with COVID-19. V gene TRBV20-1 combines with J gene TRBJ1-2, with D possibly TRBD1 on 6 matching bases. CDR3 nucleotide sequence: TGCAGTGCTAACTCCCCCGGGGGCATTGTGTATGGCTACACCTTC. It translates to CSANSPGGIVYGYTF.